The sequence of this TCR beta chain was determined in a study of blood T cells in healthy people across ages. Trimming cost V 3 bases and J 11 bases, with 16 bases left between them. This CDR3 is 13 amino acids long. Germline V CDR1 and CDR2: SGHTA, FQGNSA. The table lists this clonotype with a count of one. Its antigen remains unidentified. Each sample yielded at least 6 micrograms of PBMC total RNA. A second PCR, run for roughly 7 to 11 cycles, used a sample-barcoded 5' primer plus a J-beta primer mix. A tag from a template-switch adaptor with 12 random nucleotides marked each cDNA molecule. All samples gave at least 2.5 million CDR3-containing paired-end reads. TCRdb used MiXCR to reprocess the 5' RACE reads, holding one entry per CDR3 protein. The table has about 810,000 distinct CDR3 sequences, 35% to 40% seen once. Broader study findings: Estimates drawn from one million T cells were deemed to understate diversity.

The chain links TRBV7-2 to TRBJ2-5; perhaps TRBD2 as D (5 bases). The sequencing input was blood. This TCR was sampled from a man aged 18-30 years in good health. Written as DNA, the CDR3 is TGTGCCAGCAGCTTTATGGGAGAAGATGAGCAGTACTTC. This sequence encodes CASSFMGEDEQYF.